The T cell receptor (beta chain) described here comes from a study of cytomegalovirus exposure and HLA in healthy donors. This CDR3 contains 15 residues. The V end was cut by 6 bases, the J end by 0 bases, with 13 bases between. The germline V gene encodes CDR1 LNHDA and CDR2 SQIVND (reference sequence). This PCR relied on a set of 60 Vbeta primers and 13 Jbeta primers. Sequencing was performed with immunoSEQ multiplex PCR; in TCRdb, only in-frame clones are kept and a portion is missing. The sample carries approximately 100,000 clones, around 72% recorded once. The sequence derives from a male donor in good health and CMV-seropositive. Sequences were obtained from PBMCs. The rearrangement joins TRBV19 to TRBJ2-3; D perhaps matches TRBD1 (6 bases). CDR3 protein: CASRQQGLSTDTQYF. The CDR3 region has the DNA TGTGCCAGTAGGCAACAGGGTCTTAGCACAGATACGCAGTATTTT.